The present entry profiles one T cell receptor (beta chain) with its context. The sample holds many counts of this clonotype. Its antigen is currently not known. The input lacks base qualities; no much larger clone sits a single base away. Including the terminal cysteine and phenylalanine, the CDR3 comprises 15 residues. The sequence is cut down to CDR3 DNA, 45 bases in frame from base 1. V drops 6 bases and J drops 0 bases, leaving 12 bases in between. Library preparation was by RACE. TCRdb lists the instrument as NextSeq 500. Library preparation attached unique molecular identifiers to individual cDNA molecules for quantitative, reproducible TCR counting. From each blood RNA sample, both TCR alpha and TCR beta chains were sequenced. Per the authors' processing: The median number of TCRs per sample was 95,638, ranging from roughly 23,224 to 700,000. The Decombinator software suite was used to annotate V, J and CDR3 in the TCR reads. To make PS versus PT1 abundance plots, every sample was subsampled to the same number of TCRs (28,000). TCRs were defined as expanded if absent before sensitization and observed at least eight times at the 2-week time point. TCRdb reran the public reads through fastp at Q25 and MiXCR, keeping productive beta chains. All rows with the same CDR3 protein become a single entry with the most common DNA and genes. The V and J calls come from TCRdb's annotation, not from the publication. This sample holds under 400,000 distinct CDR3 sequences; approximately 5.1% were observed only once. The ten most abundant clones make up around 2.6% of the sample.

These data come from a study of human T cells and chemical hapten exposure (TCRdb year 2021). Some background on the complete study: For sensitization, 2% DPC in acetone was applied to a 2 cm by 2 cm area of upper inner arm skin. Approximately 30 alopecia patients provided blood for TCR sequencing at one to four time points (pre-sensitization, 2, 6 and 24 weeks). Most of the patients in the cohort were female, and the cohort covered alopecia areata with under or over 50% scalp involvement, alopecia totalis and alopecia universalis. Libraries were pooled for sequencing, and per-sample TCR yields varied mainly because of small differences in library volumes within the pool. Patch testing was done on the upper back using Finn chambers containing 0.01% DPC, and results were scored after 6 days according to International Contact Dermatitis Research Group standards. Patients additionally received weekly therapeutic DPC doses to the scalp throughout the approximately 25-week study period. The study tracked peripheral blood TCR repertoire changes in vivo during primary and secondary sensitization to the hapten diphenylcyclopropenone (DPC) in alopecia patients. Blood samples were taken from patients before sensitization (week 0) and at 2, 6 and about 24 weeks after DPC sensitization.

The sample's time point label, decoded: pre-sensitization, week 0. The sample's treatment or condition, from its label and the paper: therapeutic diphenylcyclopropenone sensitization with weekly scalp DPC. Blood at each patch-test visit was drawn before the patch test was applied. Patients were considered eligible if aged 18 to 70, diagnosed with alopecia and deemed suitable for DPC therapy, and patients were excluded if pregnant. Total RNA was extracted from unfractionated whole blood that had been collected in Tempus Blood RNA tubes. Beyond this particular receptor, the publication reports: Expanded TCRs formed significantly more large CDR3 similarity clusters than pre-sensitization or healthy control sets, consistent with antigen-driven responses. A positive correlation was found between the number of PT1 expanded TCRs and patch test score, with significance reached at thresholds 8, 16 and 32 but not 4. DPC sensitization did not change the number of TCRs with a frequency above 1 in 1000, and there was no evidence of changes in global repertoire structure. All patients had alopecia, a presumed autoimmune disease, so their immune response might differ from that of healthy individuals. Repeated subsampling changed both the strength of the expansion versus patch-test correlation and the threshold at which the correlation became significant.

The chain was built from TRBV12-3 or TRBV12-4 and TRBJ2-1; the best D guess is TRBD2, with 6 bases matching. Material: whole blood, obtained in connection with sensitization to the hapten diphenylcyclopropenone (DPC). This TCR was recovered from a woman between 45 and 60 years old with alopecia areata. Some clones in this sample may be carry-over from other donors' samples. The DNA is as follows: TGTGCCAGCAGCCGTCCGGGGGTCTCCTACAATGAGCAGTTCTTC. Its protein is CASSRPGVSYNEQFF.